This TCR beta chain was found in a study of shared clonotypes between healthy human individuals. Findings and limits, study-wide: Owing to a small donor count, the genetic and exposure-history diversity represented was limited. Naive subsets typically showed greater estimated richness than memory subsets. Clonotypes shared by all four sorted-subset donors had higher generation probabilities than non-shared clonotypes.

Over several immunoSEQ plates, each subset's genomic DNA was distributed in even portions. Libraries were prepared by immunoSEQ multiplex PCR; TCRdb keeps only in-frame clonotypes and omits some of them. Of a few million clones listed, roughly 92% are singletons. V lost 1 base to trimming and J lost 2 bases; unmatched junction nucleotides: 5. Germline CDR1 reads SGHTA; CDR2 reads FQGNSA. The CDR3 runs to 16 residues. For this clone: Its antigen remains unidentified.

The clonotype originates from a man younger than 30 in good health. The genes are TRBV7-2 and TRBJ2-7; 10 bases line up with TRBD2. The sequenced sample consisted of naive CD4+ T cells sorted from blood. Subset indicated: CD45RA+ positively selected. The CDR3 region is CASSLGLAGFAYEQYF. The CDR3 DNA reads as TGTGCCAGCAGCTTAGGACTAGCGGGTTTTGCCTACGAGCAGTACTTC.